The sequence of this T cell receptor beta chain was determined in a study of OX40 agonist ivuxolimab in advanced cancers. Study summary: At doses from 0.01 to 10 mg/kg, patients were given intravenous ivuxolimab every 2 weeks.

Study findings and constraints: Dose levels from 0.1 to 3.0 mg/kg saw CD4+ and CD8+ blood T cells expand clonally by week 6.

Sequencing was performed with immunoSEQ multiplex PCR; in TCRdb, only in-frame clones are kept and a portion is missing. The table has 50,000 to 75,000 clones, approximately 92% seen once. On this clone: Antigen specificity is unknown.

There are 14 residues in the CDR3. Germline CDR1 reads MNHEY; CDR2 reads SMNVEV (reference sequence). Trimming cost V 5 bases and J 3 bases, with 13 bases left between them. This receptor was taken from an adult with an advanced solid tumor such as melanoma, head and neck, liver or kidney cancer. The sequencing here drew on CD4+ or CD8+ T cells sorted from blood, taken in a trial of the OX40 agonist ivuxolimab. The J gene is TRBJ1-1, the V gene TRBV27; perhaps TRBD1 as D (6 bases). The CDR3 is CASSLYRVDTEAFF. DNA of the CDR3: TGTGCCAGCAGTCTCTACAGGGTAGACACTGAAGCTTTCTTT.